This T cell receptor beta chain derives from a study of CD8 T cells in Susac syndrome. RNA, at about 0.45 to 1 ug, was reverse transcribed with random hexamers. Via MiXCR, TCRdb re-called the immunoSEQ multiplex PCR reads, giving one row per CDR3 protein. The sample has 110,000 or so distinct CDR3 sequences; 96% are singletons. Trimming cost V 3 bases and J 3 bases, with 5 bases left between them. CDR1 is MDHEN and CDR2 is SYDVKM in the germline V gene. This CDR3 has 12 residues. This clonotype has just a few counts. The TCR originated in a human donor in good health. The chain carries TRBV28 and TRBJ1-2; D not resolved. Sequencing was performed on CD4+ T cells from PBMCs. CDR3 amino acids: CASSLGDYGYTF. The CDR3 DNA reads as TGTGCCAGCAGTTTGGGCGACTATGGCTACACCTTC.